Presented here are 30 T cell receptor beta chains from one specimen sequenced in a study of response to subunit inactivated influenza vaccine. TCRdb called the RT-PCR reads again in MiXCR, with one record for every CDR3 protein. The sample shows about 620,000 distinct CDR3 sequences, roughly 12% of them seen only once. Separately, the same data were catalogued under a study of T cells expressing NK-cell markers. That source notes: Generation of TCR beta cDNA was performed by 5'RACE template switching incorporating UMIs.

This specimen was PBMCs from blood, taken on the day of vaccination. Receptors were obtained from a man aged 50 or older who received an inactivated influenza vaccine.

This chain joins TRBV6-2 or TRBV6-3 and TRBJ2-1; 10 nucleotides agree with TRBD1. The CDR3 totals 15 residues. Germline CDR1 reads MNHEY; CDR2 reads SVGEGT. Trimming at V came to 4 bases and at J to 8 bases, leaving 8 bases not matched to a gene. The CDR3 nucleotides read TGTGCCAGCAGTTCAACCGGGACAGGGGCTCATGAGCAGTTCTTC. Translating it yields CASSSTGTGAHEQFF.

V usage is TRBV20-1 and J usage is TRBJ1-5; 11 nucleotides line up with TRBD1. Germline-derived CDR1 and CDR2 are DFQATT and SNEGSKA (reference sequence). Trimming removed 4 bases from V and 6 bases from J; junction bases left unmatched: 14. The CDR3 contains 17 residues. The CDR3 loop reads CSATPRQDRGPGQPQHF. CDR3 coding DNA: TGCAGTGCTACCCCTAGGCAGGACAGGGGGCCGGGTCAGCCCCAGCATTTT.

V usage is TRBV27 and J usage is TRBJ1-1; 7 positions match TRBD1. Losses at the gene ends were 8 bases for V and 5 bases for J; bases not matched to a gene: 8. The CDR3 has 13 residues. Germline V gives CDR1 MNHEY, CDR2 SMNVEV (reference sequence). The CDR3 spells CASRQGLWTEAFF. For the CDR3, the DNA is TGTGCCAGCCGACAGGGTCTCTGGACTGAAGCTTTCTTT.

This clonotype was observed at least ten times. The V gene is TRBV3-1, the J gene TRBJ2-1, with D possibly matching TRBD2 (5 bases). The CDR3 contains 16 residues. The V and J ends lost 4 bases and 0 bases respectively, with 13 bases between them. In germline, CDR1 is LGHDT, CDR2 YNNKEL (reference sequence). CDR3 residues: CASSRELISSYNEQFF. The CDR3 nucleotides read TGTGCCAGCAGCCGGGAGCTGATCAGCTCCTACAATGAGCAGTTCTTC.

The rearrangement uses TRBV5-1 and TRBJ2-3, with 7 bases identical to TRBD1. CDR1 and CDR2 from the germline V gene are SGHRS and YFSETQ. V was pared by 1 base and J by 2 bases, with 4 bases of the junction left unmatched. This CDR3 contains 15 residues. This CDR3 is CASSLTEGATDTQYF. The CDR3 nucleotides are TGCGCCAGCAGCTTGACAGAGGGGGCCACAGATACGCAGTATTTT.

This clonotype was counted a few times. The J gene is TRBJ2-3, the V gene TRBV10-3, with 10 positions matching TRBD2. This CDR3 has 17 residues. The germline V gene has CDR1 ENHRY and CDR2 SYGVKD. J was trimmed by 0 bases and V by 1 base; bases with no gene match: 4. CDR3 region: CAISELWTSGSTDTQYF. Here the CDR3 DNA reads TGTGCCATCAGTGAGTTATGGACTAGCGGAAGCACAGATACGCAGTATTTT.

The table lists this clonotype with a few counts. J is TRBJ2-3 and V is TRBV7-6; D is uncertain. Germline V gene lookup returns CDR1 SGHVS and CDR2 FNYEAQ. V lost 1 base and J 3 bases, leaving 14 bases between the germline ends. The CDR3 is 16 residues long. The CDR3 coding sequence is TGTGCCAGCAGCTTAGAGTATAATCGCCGAACAGATACGCAGTATTTT. This encodes CASSLEYNRRTDTQYF.

The V gene is TRBV20-1, the J gene TRBJ1-2; weak D call: TRBD1 (6 bases). Trimming took 4 bases from V and 4 from J, leaving 10 bases between them. Per germline, CDR1 DFQATT and CDR2 SNEGSKA (reference sequence). There are 12 residues in the CDR3. The CDR3 region is CSAIPDSYGYTF. The CDR3, as DNA: TGCAGTGCTATACCGGACAGCTATGGCTACACCTTC.

This clonotype was seen a handful of times. The rearrangement joins TRBV12-3 or TRBV12-4 to TRBJ2-2, with TRBD1 as a possible D gene (6 bases). V was cut by 6 bases and J by 7 bases, with 15 bases left in between. CDR3 length: 14 amino acids. CDR3 amino acids: CASRNTGSGGELFF. The CDR3 bases are TGTGCCAGCAGAAATACAGGGTCGGGCGGGGAGCTGTTTTTT.

This clonotype has only a few counts. This rearrangement joins TRBV6-1 to TRBJ2-1, with D hard to call. Germline CDR1 is MNHNS and CDR2 is SASEGT. The CDR3 totals 15 residues. V was cut by 6 bases and J by 8 bases, with 20 bases left in between. The DNA for the CDR3 is TGTGCCAGCAGCCTCTTAGGACGAGGTTTTTATGAGCAGTTCTTC. It codes for CASSLLGRGFYEQFF.

This clonotype appeared many times. The V and J genes are TRBV10-3 and TRBJ1-5, with D possibly TRBD1 on 5 matching bases. Germline-derived CDR1 and CDR2 are ENHRY and SYGVKD. The germline V and J ends were trimmed by 2 bases and 7 bases, with 12 bases remaining between them. CDR3 length: 14 amino acids. This CDR3 reads CAISEGQGGQPQHF. The CDR3, as DNA: TGTGCCATCAGTGAGGGGCAGGGCGGCCAGCCCCAGCATTTT.

The V call is TRBV28, the J call TRBJ2-7; D is perhaps TRBD2 (6 bases). CDR1 is MDHEN, CDR2 SYDVKM, per germline. The CDR3 totals 15 residues. Trimming pared 6 bases from V and 6 bases from J, leaving 21 bases between. The CDR3 protein is CASSRGTHGSSEQYF. DNA of the CDR3: TGTGCCAGCAGCCGAGGGACTCACGGGTCTTCCGAGCAGTACTTC.

This chain links TRBV28 with TRBJ2-1, with D perhaps matching TRBD1 (8 bases). The CDR3 extends over 15 amino acids. The germline gives CDR1 MDHEN, CDR2 SYDVKM. V was pared by 7 bases and J by 3 bases, with 16 bases between. The CDR3 protein is CASTQTGGGYNEQFF. DNA of the CDR3: TGTGCCAGCACCCAAACAGGGGGGGGCTACAATGAGCAGTTCTTC.

V gene TRBV12-3 or TRBV12-4 combines with J gene TRBJ2-1; no firm D call. V lost 1 base and J lost 7, with 11 bases in between. The CDR3 loop spans 14 amino acids. This CDR3 reads CASSLDRGRNEQFF. In DNA form, the CDR3 reads TGTGCCAGCAGTTTAGACAGAGGTCGGAATGAGCAGTTCTTC.

The gene calls are TRBV15 and TRBJ1-2, with D maybe TRBD1 (5 bases). Trimming shortened V by 1 base and J by 6 bases, and 15 bases separated the two germline ends. Germline values: CDR1 LNHNV, CDR2 YYDKDF (reference sequence). CDR3 length equals 15 residues. CDR3 in amino acids: CATSRAPGERDGYTF. CDR3 nucleotide sequence: TGTGCCACCAGCAGAGCCCCGGGGGAAAGGGATGGCTACACCTTC. Drawing the rest from reference TRBV15 and TRBJ1-2, the complete variable domain is DAMVIQNPRYQVTQFGKPVTLSCSQTLNHNVMYWYQQKSSQAPKLLFHYYDKDFNNEADTPDNFQSRRPNTSFCFLDIRSPGLGDTAMYLCATSRAPGERDGYTFGSGTRLTVV.

The chain recombines TRBV3-1 with TRBJ2-3; D is uncertain. The V end lost 4 bases, the J end lost 6 bases, and 8 bases lay between the germline ends. The germline gives CDR1 LGHDT, CDR2 YNNKEL (reference sequence). The CDR3 loop spans 12 amino acids. The CDR3 nucleotides are TGTGCCAGCAGCCCCTATGGGGATACGCAGTATTTT. Protein sequence: CASSPYGDTQYF.

The CDR3 DNA is TGTGCCAGCAGCCCCGGGACACTAAGGAAAGAGACCCAGTACTTC. Protein sequence: CASSPGTLRKETQYF. The chain combines TRBV7-9 with TRBJ2-5, with a weak D call TRBD1 (6 bases). Germline V gene lookup returns CDR1 SEHNR and CDR2 FQNEAQ (reference sequence). This CDR3 comprises 15 residues. Trimming removed 5 bases at V and 3 bases at J, with 16 bases between. The full variable domain, completed using reference TRBV7-9 and TRBJ2-5, is DTGVSQNPRHKITKRGQNVTFRCDPISEHNRLYWYRQTLGQGPEFLTYFQNEAQLEKSRLLSDRFSAERPKGSFSTLEIQRTEQGDSAMYLCASSPGTLRKETQYFGPGTRLLVL.

There are many counts of this clonotype. The chain couples TRBV11-3 to TRBJ2-5; 11 nucleotides line up with TRBD2. CDR1 is SGHNT and CDR2 is YENEEA in the germline V gene. The trim removed 3 bases at V and 1 base at J, leaving 7 bases unmatched. CDR3 length: 17 residues. The CDR3 DNA reads as TGTGCCAGCAGCTTGGGGGGACTAGCGGATGCCCAAGAGACCCAGTACTTC. Amino acids: CASSLGGLADAQETQYF.

The chain uses TRBV7-2 and TRBJ2-2, with 7 bases lining up with TRBD2. The germline CDR1 and CDR2 sequences are SGHTA and FQGNSA. With 2 bases clipped from V and 2 bases from J, the junction kept 8 bases outside the gene matches. The CDR3 runs to 17 residues. The CDR3 bases are TGTGCCAGCAGCTTAAGACCTGGGGGACTAAACACCGGGGAGCTGTTTTTT. As protein: CASSLRPGGLNTGELFF.

V gene TRBV9 combines with J gene TRBJ2-1; possibly TRBD2 for D (7 bases). Looked up from germline, CDR1 is SGDLS and CDR2 is YYNGEE. Trimming took 3 bases from V and 4 from J, leaving 20 bases between them. The CDR3 runs to 17 residues. This CDR3 reads CASSATEGGTGYNEQFF. CDR3 coding DNA: TGTGCCAGCAGCGCCACCGAGGGGGGGACTGGGTACAATGAGCAGTTCTTC.

This clonotype occurred a few times. The chain combines TRBV7-9 with TRBJ2-2; D might be TRBD1 (5 bases). Germline loops: CDR1 SEHNR, CDR2 FQNEAQ (reference sequence). The CDR3 has 14 amino acids. V lost 8 bases, J lost 6 bases, and 16 bases lay in between. The CDR3 DNA reads TGTGCCAGCCGTGGGGCCGCCGCTCCCGGGGAGCTGTTTTTT. Translation: CASRGAAAPGELFF.

The table lists this clonotype with a few counts. The chain joins TRBV5-1 to TRBJ2-7; TRBD1 matches at 10 bases. With V trimmed by 0 bases and J by 2 bases, 5 bases remained unmatched. The germline V gene has CDR1 SGHRS and CDR2 YFSETQ. This CDR3 has 16 residues. This chain's CDR3 is CASSLVVGQGAYEQYF. The CDR3 nucleotides read TGCGCCAGCAGCTTGGTGGTTGGACAGGGGGCCTACGAGCAGTACTTC.

This clonotype appeared once. With a much larger clone just one base away, this may be a read error. This chain connects TRBV5-1 to TRBJ2-3; weak D call: TRBD1 (5 bases). V was shortened by 0 bases and J by 3 bases, with 11 bases between the two germline ends. CDR1 and CDR2 (germline): SGHRS, YFSETQ. CDR3 length equals 15 residues. The DNA of the CDR3 is TGCGCCAGCAGCTTGGTAGGGGTTTGGACAGATACGCAGTATTTT. Its protein is CASSLVGVWTDTQYF.

This clonotype was seen only a few times. The chain links TRBV14 to TRBJ2-1; no clear D. This CDR3 has 15 residues. Per germline, CDR1 SGHDN and CDR2 FVKESK. V lost 1 base, J lost 5 bases, and 12 bases lay in between. In DNA form, the CDR3 reads TGTGCCAGCAGCCAAGGGAAAGTTTGGGACAATGAGCAGTTCTTC. Translated, it gives CASSQGKVWDNEQFF.

The V call is TRBV7-2, the J call TRBJ2-4; 8 positions match TRBD2. Looked up from germline, CDR1 is SGHTA and CDR2 is FQGNSA. Trimming took 5 bases from V and 2 from J; bases not matched to a gene: 5. The CDR3 spans 15 residues. Here the CDR3 reads CASSGGGLSKNIQYF. DNA for the CDR3: TGTGCCAGCAGCGGCGGGGGGTTGTCCAAAAACATTCAGTACTTC. Together with reference TRBV7-2 and TRBJ2-4, the CDR3 gives the full variable domain: GAGVSQSPSNKVTEKGKDVELRCDPISGHTALYWYRQSLGQGLEFLIYFQGNSAPDKSGLPSDRFSAERTGGSVSTLTIQRTQQEDSAVYLCASSGGGLSKNIQYFGAGTRLSVL.

Only a few counts were recorded for this clonotype. This chain joins TRBV14 and TRBJ2-4; D not resolved. V dropped 1 base and J dropped 0 bases, with 10 bases sitting between them. The germline CDR1 and CDR2 sequences are SGHDN and FVKESK. The CDR3 loop spans 16 amino acids. The CDR3 DNA reads TGTGCCAGCAGCCAAGCCGGAGCGAGAGCCAAAAACATTCAGTACTTC. This encodes CASSQAGARAKNIQYF.

The chain links TRBV9 to TRBJ2-5; D perhaps matches TRBD1 (6 bases). CDR1 and CDR2 from the germline V gene are SGDLS and YYNGEE. The ends were cut back, 3 bases at V and 5 bases at J, with 14 bases in the middle. The CDR3 spans 14 residues. CDR3 sequence: CASSGGQPGETQYF. Here the CDR3 DNA reads TGTGCCAGCAGCGGCGGACAGCCTGGGGAGACCCAGTACTTC.

This clonotype was observed a few times. The rearrangement joins TRBV24-1 to TRBJ2-2, with 7 bases lining up with TRBD1. Germline V gives CDR1 KGHDR, CDR2 SFDVKD. The ends lost 4 bases at V and 4 bases at J; junction bases unmatched: 8. This CDR3 contains 16 residues. The CDR3 nucleotides read TGTGCCACCAGTGAACTGACAGGGTTGGGCACCGGGGAGCTGTTTTTT. Translation gives CATSELTGLGTGELFF.

The V gene is TRBV4-3, the J gene TRBJ1-4; no definite D call. CDR1 and CDR2 (germline): LGHNA, YSLEER. CDR3 length equals 15 residues. Deletions cut 1 base from V and 6 bases from J, with 12 bases between. CDR3 nucleotide sequence: TGCGCCAGCAGCCAAGGGTCCTTGGTGGATGAAAAACTGTTTTTT. Its protein is CASSQGSLVDEKLFF.

In the case of this clonotype: Being one base from a much bigger clone, this may be a read error. The V and J genes are TRBV30 and TRBJ2-2; TRBD1 is a possible D gene (7 bases). The length of the CDR3 is 15 residues. The germline V gene has CDR1 GTSNPN and CDR2 SVGIG (reference sequence). CDR3: CAWSRRDSDTGELVF. The CDR3 region has the DNA TGTGCCTGGAGTCGGCGGGACAGCGACACCGGGGAGCTGGTTTTT.